This T cell receptor beta chain was sequenced in a study of blood T cell repertoires in COVID-19. Study background: The origin of the acute and convalescent COVID-19 samples was the United States, Italy and Spain. From T cells, B-cell-depleted T cells, or PBMCs came the material, which was cDNA or gDNA.

As handled by the study authors: Reference gene primer amplification in the assay estimated nucleated cell counts. Assay: immunoSEQ multiplex PCR; the TCRdb copy retains only in-frame clones and omits some. V, J and clone size reflect that table, while D and trimming were determined from the DNA. The sample shows roughly 60,000 clones, over 75% of them seen only once. The clonotype originates from a man aged 45-65 years with active COVID-19. The sample comprised peripheral blood.

CDR3 sequence: CASSQRSGANVLTF. CDR3 DNA: TGTGCCAGCAGCCAGCGCTCTGGGGCCAACGTCCTGACTTTC. The chain joins TRBV14 to TRBJ2-6, with D uncertain. V lost 3 bases and J 0 bases, leaving 3 bases between the germline ends. The CDR3 sequence is 14 residues long. CDR1 is SGHDN and CDR2 is FVKESK in the germline V gene.